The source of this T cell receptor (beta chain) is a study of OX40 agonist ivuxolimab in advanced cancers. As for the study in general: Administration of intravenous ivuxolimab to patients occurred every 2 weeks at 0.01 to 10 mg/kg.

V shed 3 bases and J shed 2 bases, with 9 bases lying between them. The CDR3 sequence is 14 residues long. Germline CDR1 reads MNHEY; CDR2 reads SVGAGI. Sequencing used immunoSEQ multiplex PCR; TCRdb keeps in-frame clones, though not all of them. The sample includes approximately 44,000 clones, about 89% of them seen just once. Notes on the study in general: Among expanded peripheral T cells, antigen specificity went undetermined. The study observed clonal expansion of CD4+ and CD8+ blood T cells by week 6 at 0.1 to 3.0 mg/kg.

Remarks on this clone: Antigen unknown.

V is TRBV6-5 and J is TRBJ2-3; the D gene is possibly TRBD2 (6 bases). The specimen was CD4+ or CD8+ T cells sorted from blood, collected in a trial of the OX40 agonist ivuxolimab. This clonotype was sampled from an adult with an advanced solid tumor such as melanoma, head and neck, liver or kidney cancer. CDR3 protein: CASSYPGLTDTQYF. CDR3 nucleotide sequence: TGTGCCAGCAGTTATCCGGGACTCACAGATACGCAGTATTTT.